This T cell receptor beta chain was documented in a study of T cell changes during pregnancy in multiple sclerosis. The repertoire was sequenced with immunoSEQ multiplex PCR; TCRdb's copy has only in-frame clones and lacks some. The sample contains about 40,000 clones, roughly 92% of which appear only once. Specimen: peripheral blood, collected before pregnancy. The source is a female donor with multiple sclerosis, enrolled in a pregnancy study.

The CDR3 loop is CASTRGNNEQFF. The CDR3 coding sequence is TGTGCCAGCACCCGGGGGAACAATGAGCAGTTCTTC. This chain connects TRBV11-2 to TRBJ2-1; D is possibly TRBD2 (6 bases). Trimming removed 7 bases from V and 5 bases from J, with 9 bases in between. This CDR3 has 12 residues. Germline-derived CDR1 and CDR2 are SGHAT and FQNNGV.